The present entry profiles one T cell receptor (beta chain) with its context. A far larger clone is only one base removed, so a read error is likely. The sample belongs to a study of prognosis after radiotherapy for stage I lung cancer. Overall study: Patients with newly diagnosed primary stage I lung tumors numbered more than eleven, with roughly 5 others having oligometastatic NSCLC after surgical resection of the primary tumor. Following radiotherapy, four patients went on to present distant metastases at a median of approximately 7 months, and approximately 15 exhibited no significant progression.

Trimming left V 1 base short and J 5 bases short, with 15 bases between. The V gene's germline CDR1 is SEHNR and CDR2 FQNEAQ (reference sequence). The CDR3 length is 15 residues. From genomic DNA, TCR beta CDR3 was amplified by two-round multiplex PCR. The first round of PCR was done with primers that matched each TRBV and TRBJ gene. From the multiplex PCR reads, TCRdb called clonotypes with MiXCR, one entry per CDR3 protein. The profile shows 30,000 to 35,000 distinct CDR3 sequences, about 29% of them singletons. The chain has TRBV7-9 and TRBJ2-7; D perhaps matches TRBD1 (6 bases). The receptor was isolated from a donor over 45 with non-small cell lung cancer. The sequencing here drew on PBMCs, taken before or after stereotactic body radiation therapy (not recorded which). CDR3 nucleotide sequence: TGTGCCAGCAGCTTAGGGACAGTGGCTTTCGACGAGCAGTACTTC. Translation gives CASSLGTVAFDEQYF.